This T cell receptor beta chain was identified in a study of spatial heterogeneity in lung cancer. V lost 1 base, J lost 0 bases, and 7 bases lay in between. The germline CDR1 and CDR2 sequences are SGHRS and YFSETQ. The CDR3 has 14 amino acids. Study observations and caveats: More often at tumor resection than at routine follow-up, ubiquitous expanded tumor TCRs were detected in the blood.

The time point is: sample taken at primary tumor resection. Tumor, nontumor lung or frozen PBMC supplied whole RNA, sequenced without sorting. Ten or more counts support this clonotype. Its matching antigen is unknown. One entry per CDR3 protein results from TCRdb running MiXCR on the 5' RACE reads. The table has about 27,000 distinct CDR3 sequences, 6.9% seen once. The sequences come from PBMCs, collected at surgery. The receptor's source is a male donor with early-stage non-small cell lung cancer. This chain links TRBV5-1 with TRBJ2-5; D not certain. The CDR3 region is CASSLLSDQETQYF. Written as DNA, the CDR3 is TGCGCCAGCAGCTTGTTGTCAGACCAAGAGACCCAGTACTTC.